Listed below are T cell receptor beta chains from one sample, sequenced in a study of blood T cells in healthy people across ages. MiXCR was run by TCRdb on the 5' RACE reads, yielding one entry per CDR3 protein. The sample lists over 600,000 distinct CDR3 sequences; 46% were seen once. The sequenced material came from blood. The receptors were gathered from a man older than 75 in good health. Both conserved end residues are part of each CDR3. The D gene is left open where the match is weak. Size values are once, few and many counts, or a class for expanded clones, and some rows have none.

size: .; J: TRBJ2-2; D: .; V: TRBV9; CDR3: CASSVHSGELFF; DNA: TGTGCCAGCAGCGTACACAGCGGGGAGCTGTTTTTT
size: many; J: TRBJ2-5; D: .; V: TRBV28; CDR3: CASSLGERPYQETQYF; DNA: TGTGCCAGCAGTTTAGGGGAGCGCCCGTACCAAGAGACCCAGTACTTC
size: many; J: TRBJ2-5; D: .; V: TRBV9; CDR3: CASAPGRGFQETQYF; DNA: TGTGCCAGCGCCCCAGGCAGGGGATTCCAAGAGACCCAGTACTTC
size: .; J: TRBJ2-1; D: TRBD2; V: TRBV2; CDR3: CASRRTGTNVNEQFF; DNA: TGTGCCAGCAGAAGGACCGGGACTAACGTCAATGAGCAGTTCTTC
size: .; J: TRBJ2-5; D: .; V: TRBV10-3; CDR3: CAISDHRWDKEETQYF; DNA: TGTGCCATCAGTGACCACCGATGGGACAAGGAAGAGACCCAGTACTTC
size: few; J: TRBJ2-1; D: .; V: TRBV20-1; CDR3: CSAAGLNEQFF; DNA: TGCAGTGCTGCCGGACTCAATGAGCAGTTCTTC
size: few; J: TRBJ2-5; D: .; V: TRBV20-1; CDR3: CSARGTALETQYF; DNA: TGCAGTGCTAGAGGAACAGCCCTAGAGACCCAGTACTTC
size: few; J: TRBJ2-2; D: .; V: TRBV7-9; CDR3: CASSLMATGELFF; DNA: TGTGCCAGCAGCTTAATGGCCACCGGGGAGCTGTTTTTT
size: .; J: TRBJ1-4; D: .; V: TRBV6-5; CDR3: CASSQGREEKLFF; DNA: TGTGCCAGCAGCCAGGGACGAGAGGAAAAACTGTTTTTT
size: once; J: TRBJ1-5; D: .; V: TRBV7-8; CDR3: CASSLAMDPNQPQHF; DNA: TGTGCCAGCAGCTTAGCGATGGACCCCAATCAGCCCCAGCATTTT
size: .; J: TRBJ2-1; D: .; V: TRBV28; CDR3: CASSSPTNEQFF; DNA: TGTGCCAGCAGTTCCCCCACGAATGAGCAGTTCTTC
size: few; J: TRBJ2-1; D: .; V: TRBV25-1; CDR3: CASSESSGSYNEQFF; DNA: TGTGCCAGCAGTGAATCTTCAGGATCCTACAATGAGCAGTTCTTC
size: many; J: TRBJ2-7; D: .; V: TRBV29-1; CDR3: CSVVLGYEQYF; DNA: TGCAGCGTTGTACTTGGCTACGAGCAGTACTTC
size: many; J: TRBJ2-7; D: TRBD2; V: TRBV6-2/TRBV6-3; CDR3: CASSFSGRSSYEQYF; DNA: TGTGCCAGCAGTTTTAGCGGGAGGAGCTCCTACGAGCAGTACTTC
size: .; J: TRBJ2-7; D: TRBD1; V: TRBV29-1; CDR3: CSVGSQQGTYEQYF; DNA: TGCAGCGTTGGAAGTCAACAGGGGACCTACGAGCAGTACTTC
size: .; J: TRBJ2-1; D: .; V: TRBV2; CDR3: CASSERANGQFF; DNA: TGTGCCAGCAGTGAGAGGGCAAATGGGCAGTTCTTC
size: .; J: TRBJ2-7; D: .; V: TRBV28; CDR3: CASSGPTGRGLVSYEQYF; DNA: TGTGCCAGCAGCGGGCCGACAGGGCGGGGGCTGGTCTCCTACGAGCAGTACTTC
size: .; J: TRBJ2-2; D: TRBD2; V: TRBV11-3; CDR3: CASSSGTRDTGELFF; DNA: TGTGCCAGCAGCTCCGGGACTAGGGACACCGGGGAGCTGTTTTTT
size: .; J: TRBJ2-4; D: .; V: TRBV6-5; CDR3: CASSRDKNIQYF; DNA: TGTGCCAGCAGCCGGGACAAAAACATTCAGTACTTC
size: .; J: TRBJ1-5; D: TRBD1; V: TRBV7-9; CDR3: CASSLSQTGDQPQHF; DNA: TGTGCCAGCAGCTTGTCCCAGACAGGGGACCAGCCCCAGCATTTT
size: .; J: TRBJ2-6; D: .; V: TRBV11-2; CDR3: CASRPTASGANVLTF; DNA: TGTGCCAGCAGGCCCACGGCATCTGGGGCCAACGTCCTGACTTTC
size: .; J: TRBJ2-1; D: TRBD2; V: TRBV20-1; CDR3: CSARDLTSGRTYYNEQFF; DNA: TGCAGTGCTAGAGACCTGACTAGCGGGAGAACATACTACAATGAGCAGTTCTTC
size: .; J: TRBJ2-5; D: TRBD2; V: TRBV24-1; CDR3: CATSDATSGPENEQYF; DNA: TGTGCCACCAGTGATGCGACTAGCGGCCCAGAGAATGAGCAGTACTTC
size: .; J: TRBJ1-1; D: .; V: TRBV20-1; CDR3: CSAGVFTEAFF; DNA: TGCAGTGCTGGGGTCTTCACTGAAGCTTTCTTT
size: many; J: TRBJ2-1; D: .; V: TRBV20-1; CDR3: CSASPIGYNEQFF; DNA: TGCAGTGCTAGCCCCATAGGGTACAATGAGCAGTTCTTC
size: .; J: TRBJ2-1; D: .; V: TRBV7-2; CDR3: CASSSSRGGNEQFF; DNA: TGTGCCAGCAGCTCTTCCAGGGGTGGCAATGAGCAGTTCTTC
size: few; J: TRBJ1-2; D: .; V: TRBV20-1; CDR3: CSARPLDSYGYTF; DNA: TGCAGTGCTAGACCCCTTGACAGCTATGGCTACACCTTC
size: few; J: TRBJ2-7; D: .; V: TRBV20-1; CDR3: CSARAPLGGTSYEQYF; DNA: TGCAGTGCTAGGGCGCCCCTGGGGGGAACGAGCTACGAGCAGTACTTC
size: .; J: TRBJ2-5; D: TRBD1; V: TRBV24-1; CDR3: CATSDGTGGLETQYF; DNA: TGTGCCACCAGTGATGGGACAGGGGGCTTGGAGACCCAGTACTTC
size: .; J: TRBJ2-1; D: TRBD1; V: TRBV27; CDR3: CASRLRDSDNEQFF; DNA: TGTGCCAGCAGGTTAAGGGACAGTGACAATGAGCAGTTCTTC
size: once; J: TRBJ1-2; D: .; V: TRBV9; CDR3: CASSAIGYGYTF; DNA: TGTGCCAGCAGCGCGATAGGGTATGGCTACACCTTC
size: .; J: TRBJ2-1; D: .; V: TRBV2; CDR3: CASLVPLYNEQFF; DNA: TGTGCCAGCTTAGTACCTCTATACAATGAGCAGTTCTTC
size: .; J: TRBJ2-5; D: .; V: TRBV10-1; CDR3: CASSPSAGIQETQYF; DNA: TGCGCCAGCAGTCCCTCGGCGGGGATCCAAGAGACCCAGTACTTC
size: .; J: TRBJ2-7; D: .; V: TRBV4-2; CDR3: CASSQEVYNEQYF; DNA: TGTGCCAGCAGCCAAGAAGTATACAATGAGCAGTACTTC
size: .; J: TRBJ2-6; D: .; V: TRBV7-2; CDR3: CASSLVSANVLTF; DNA: TGTGCCAGCAGCCTAGTGTCTGCCAACGTCCTGACTTTC
size: .; J: TRBJ2-1; D: .; V: TRBV24-1; CDR3: CATSDFLTGAQFF; DNA: TGTGCCACCAGTGATTTCCTAACTGGGGCACAGTTCTTC
size: few; J: TRBJ2-7; D: TRBD1; V: TRBV5-1; CDR3: CASSITGGGRYEQYF; DNA: TGCGCCAGCAGCATAACAGGGGGCGGGCGGTACGAGCAGTACTTC
size: .; J: TRBJ2-3; D: .; V: TRBV9; CDR3: CASSLPRASTDTQYF; DNA: TGTGCCAGCAGCCTCCCACGGGCGAGCACAGATACGCAGTATTTT
size: .; J: TRBJ2-3; D: TRBD2; V: TRBV20-1; CDR3: CSAKIVVAGALSTDTQYF; DNA: TGCAGTGCTAAGATCGTCGTAGCGGGAGCCCTGAGCACAGATACGCAGTATTTT
size: many; J: TRBJ2-1; D: TRBD2; V: TRBV29-1; CDR3: CSVNRLAAYNEQFF; DNA: TGCAGCGTCAACAGACTAGCGGCCTACAATGAGCAGTTCTTC
size: few; J: TRBJ2-7; D: TRBD1; V: TRBV12-3/TRBV12-4; CDR3: CASSRKTGASEQYF; DNA: TGTGCCAGCAGTCGCAAGACAGGGGCCTCCGAGCAGTACTTC
size: few; J: TRBJ2-5; D: .; V: TRBV5-1; CDR3: CASSLEAGAYQETQYF; DNA: TGCGCCAGCAGCTTGGAGGCAGGCGCCTACCAAGAGACCCAGTACTTC
size: few; J: TRBJ1-4; D: TRBD1; V: TRBV15; CDR3: CATSRATGGDEKLFF; DNA: TGTGCCACCAGCAGAGCGACAGGGGGGGATGAAAAACTGTTTTTT
size: .; J: TRBJ2-7; D: TRBD1; V: TRBV29-1; CDR3: CSVGAGQGYEQYF; DNA: TGCAGCGTTGGGGCCGGACAGGGCTACGAGCAGTACTTC
size: .; J: TRBJ2-1; D: TRBD2; V: TRBV11-2; CDR3: CASSLEVRLATYNEQFF; DNA: TGTGCCAGCAGCTTAGAAGTACGACTAGCGACCTACAATGAGCAGTTCTTC
size: .; J: TRBJ1-1; D: .; V: TRBV28; CDR3: CASSPLGGTEAFF; DNA: TGTGCCAGCAGCCCTCTGGGGGGGACTGAAGCTTTCTTT
size: few; J: TRBJ2-3; D: TRBD1; V: TRBV14; CDR3: CASSQVRDRGTDTQYF; DNA: TGTGCCAGCAGCCAAGTACGGGACAGGGGCACAGATACGCAGTATTTT
size: .; J: TRBJ2-1; D: TRBD2; V: TRBV7-8; CDR3: CAGSPISGSSYNEQFF; DNA: TGTGCCGGCAGCCCCATCAGCGGGAGCTCCTACAATGAGCAGTTCTTC
size: .; J: TRBJ1-6; D: .; V: TRBV12-3/TRBV12-4; CDR3: CASSFGRDNSPLHF; DNA: TGTGCCAGCAGCTTCGGCAGGGATAATTCACCCCTCCACTTT
size: .; J: TRBJ2-7; D: TRBD1; V: TRBV9; CDR3: CASSPTGDLLYEQYF; DNA: TGTGCCAGCAGCCCGACAGGGGACCTTCTCTACGAGCAGTACTTC
size: .; J: TRBJ1-2; D: .; V: TRBV7-9; CDR3: CASNSPGDYGYTF; DNA: TGTGCCAGCAACTCCCCGGGGGACTATGGCTACACCTTC
size: few; J: TRBJ2-1; D: .; V: TRBV29-1; CDR3: CSVYEPGSYNEQFF; DNA: TGCAGCGTTTATGAGCCCGGGAGCTACAATGAGCAGTTCTTC
size: few; J: TRBJ2-7; D: .; V: TRBV28; CDR3: CASSPPGTRTEQYF; DNA: TGTGCCAGCAGTCCGCCCGGGACCAGGACCGAGCAGTACTTC